The clone carrying this T cell receptor (beta chain) was found a few times. Its antigen is as yet unknown. Individual cDNA molecules each received unique molecular identifiers attached to them. TCRdb re-derived calls from the 5' RACE reads in MiXCR, one entry per CDR3 protein. The data hold tens of thousands of distinct CDR3 sequences, with roughly 4.3% observed a single time. This entry comes from a study of early T cells in non-severe SARS-CoV-2 infection. Study information: Sequencing targeted bulk RNA from unsorted whole blood, leaving chains unpaired. Notes on the study in general: Reliance on VDJdb matching favored anti-spike CD8 responses; private and CD4 specificities were missed.

V was pared by 2 bases and J by 4 bases, with 8 bases between. From germline, CDR1 is KGHSH and CDR2 LQKENI. The CDR3 consists of 13 residues. V gene TRBV18 combines with J gene TRBJ1-2; D is ambiguous. Specimen: whole blood. The source of this sequence is an adult who was a healthcare worker with PCR-confirmed SARS-CoV-2 infection or an uninfected control (not recorded which). Written as DNA, the CDR3 is TGTGCCAGCTCACCAGACTTGGCCTATGGCTACACCTTC. This sequence encodes CASSPDLAYGYTF.